These 23 T cell receptor beta chains originate from one sample sequenced in a study of OX40 agonist ivuxolimab in advanced cancers. Here immunoSEQ multiplex PCR was the method, and the copy in TCRdb shows in-frame clones only, minus some. The sample carries over 85,000 clones, around 83% recorded once. The sample consisted of CD4+ or CD8+ T cells sorted from blood, taken in a trial of the OX40 agonist ivuxolimab. These receptors all come from an adult with an advanced solid tumor such as melanoma, head and neck, liver or kidney cancer.

This clone occurred once. The V and J genes are TRBV9 and TRBJ2-5; perhaps D is TRBD1 or TRBD2 (5 bases each). This CDR3 is 14 amino acids long. In germline, CDR1 is SGDLS, CDR2 YYNGEE. The V and J ends lost 0 bases and 4 bases respectively, with 10 bases between them. CDR3 coding DNA: TGTGCCAGCAGCGTAGGAGGGGCCATAGAGACCCAGTACTTC. This encodes CASSVGGAIETQYF.

V and J are TRBV6-1 and TRBJ1-4; perhaps TRBD1 as D (6 bases). V lost 3 bases and J 0 bases, leaving 20 bases between the germline ends. Germline V gives CDR1 MNHNS, CDR2 SASEGT. The CDR3 covers 19 residues. This CDR3 is CASSEMTGTLQPTNEKLFF. DNA for the CDR3: TGTGCCAGCAGTGAGATGACGGGGACACTACAGCCAACTAATGAAAAACTGTTTTTT.

A single count supports this clone. The chain employs TRBV7-3 and TRBJ2-5; D is possibly TRBD2 (6 bases). CDR1 and CDR2 (germline): SGHTA, FQGTGA. The CDR3 runs to 15 residues. The ends were cut back, 5 bases at V and 5 bases at J, with 18 bases in the middle. The CDR3 loop is CASSRGAGGRETQYF. The CDR3 DNA follows: TGTGCCAGCAGCCGCGGGGCAGGCGGTCGGGAGACCCAGTACTTC.

J is TRBJ2-3 and V is TRBV25-1; 10 bases are shared with TRBD1. The trim removed 2 bases at V and 3 bases at J, leaving 5 bases unmatched. CDR3 length: 16 residues. CDR1 is MGHDK and CDR2 is SYGVNS in the germline V gene. The CDR3 protein is CASSETGQGWTDTQYF. The DNA for the CDR3 is TGTGCCAGCAGTGAAACGGGACAGGGGTGGACAGATACGCAGTATTTT.

The chain uses TRBV4-3 and TRBJ2-2; 10 positions agree with TRBD1. V was pared by 5 bases and J by 6 bases, with 3 bases of the junction left unmatched. The CDR3 is 14 amino acids. Germline CDR1 and CDR2: LGHNA and YSLEER. In DNA, the CDR3 is TGCGCCAGCAGCTCCGGGACAGGGGCCGGGGAGCTGTTTTTT. It encodes CASSSGTGAGELFF.

This chain connects TRBV6-1 to TRBJ1-6, with TRBD1 identical over 9 bases. The CDR3 totals 17 residues. Trimming cost V 1 base and J 7 bases; bases outside gene matches: 8. Germline assignment: CDR1 MNHNS and CDR2 SASEGT. Written as DNA, the CDR3 is TGTGCCAGCAGTGAAGGGTTGGGACAGGGCCGCAATTCACCCCTCCACTTT. It encodes CASSEGLGQGRNSPLHF.

V usage is TRBV28 and J usage is TRBJ2-7; 9 bases line up with TRBD1. The V gene's germline CDR1 is MDHEN and CDR2 SYDVKM. V gave up 4 bases and J gave up 2 bases; unmatched junction bases: 18. The CDR3 contains 19 residues. CDR3 sequence reads: CASSSILTGGTARTYEQYF. Written as DNA, the CDR3 is TGTGCCAGCAGTTCGATACTCACAGGGGGCACCGCTAGGACCTACGAGCAGTACTTC.

The chain has TRBV11-2 and TRBJ1-1; D is perhaps TRBD1 (5 bases). V was trimmed by 2 bases and J by 5 bases, leaving 18 bases between them. The CDR3 has 16 residues. Germline loops: CDR1 SGHAT, CDR2 FQNNGV. CDR3 amino acids: CASSLRGPGQMTEAFF. Written as DNA, the CDR3 is TGTGCCAGCAGCTTAAGGGGACCAGGTCAGATGACTGAAGCTTTCTTT.

This chain joins TRBV15 and TRBJ1-1; a possible D gene is TRBD1 (6 bases). The CDR3 loop spans 14 amino acids. Germline loops: CDR1 LNHNV, CDR2 YYDKDF (reference sequence). V lost 3 bases, J lost 1 base, and 9 bases lay in between. The CDR3 sequence is CATSRKGQNTEAFF. CDR3 nucleotides: TGTGCCACCAGCAGGAAGGGACAGAACACTGAAGCTTTCTTT.

The V call is TRBV5-1, the J call TRBJ1-1, with D possibly matching TRBD1 (6 bases). Germline loops: CDR1 SGHRS, CDR2 YFSETQ. Trimming left V 4 bases short and J 4 bases short, with 14 bases between. The CDR3 length is 14 residues. CDR3 residues: CASSVDTGFTEAFF. The CDR3 DNA reads TGCGCCAGCAGCGTCGATACAGGGTTCACTGAAGCTTTCTTT.

This chain joins TRBV7-2 and TRBJ2-5, with D possibly being TRBD1 or TRBD2 (5 bases each). Germline V lookup: CDR1 SGHTA, CDR2 FQGNSA. Trimming pared 7 bases from V and 5 bases from J, leaving 14 bases between. The CDR3 consists of 13 residues. Written as DNA, the CDR3 is TGTGCCAGCACTTGGGACCAGAGGGAGACCCAGTACTTC. Its protein product is CASTWDQRETQYF.

The chain joins TRBV5-1 to TRBJ1-2; TRBD1 matches at 7 bases. The CDR3 sequence is 15 residues long. The J segment lost 1 base and the V segment lost 4 bases, leaving 7 bases of the junction unmatched. Germline CDR1 SGHRS, CDR2 YFSETQ. The CDR3 here is CASSAVRGDNYGYTF. The CDR3 DNA reads TGCGCCAGCAGCGCCGTCAGGGGGGATAACTATGGCTACACCTTC.

This chain links TRBV18 with TRBJ1-2; maybe TRBD1 (5 bases). The CDR3 length is 14 residues. V lost 6 bases to trimming and J lost 5 bases, with 16 bases between them. The germline gives CDR1 KGHSH, CDR2 LQKENI. CDR3 residues: CASSSNGQLYGYTF. The DNA of the CDR3 is TGTGCCAGCTCGTCCAATGGACAACTTTATGGCTACACCTTC.

The V call is TRBV29-1, the J call TRBJ1-2, with D uncertain. V was clipped by 4 bases and J by 1 base, with 10 bases between them. Germline CDR1 is SQVTM and CDR2 is ANQGSEA. The CDR3 is 13 residues long. The CDR3 region has the DNA TGCAGCGTTGGGCAGCTCCTTAACTATGGCTACACCTTC. It encodes CSVGQLLNYGYTF.

The V call is TRBV5-1, the J call TRBJ2-7; D call uncertain. The CDR3 is made up of 13 amino acids. V dropped 5 bases and J dropped 0 bases, with 9 bases sitting between them. CDR1 is SGHRS and CDR2 is YFSETQ in the germline V gene. The CDR3 DNA follows: TGCGCCAGCAGATACAGCCCCTCCTACGAGCAGTACTTC. Translation: CASRYSPSYEQYF.

V and J are TRBV4-3 and TRBJ1-6; D possibly corresponds to TRBD1 (5 bases). The CDR3 has 18 residues. Germline lookup yields CDR1 LGHNA and CDR2 YSLEER. V was shortened by 0 bases and J by 0 bases, with 12 bases between the two germline ends. The DNA for the CDR3 is TGCGCCAGCAGCCAAGAAGCCCACAGGCGCTCCTATAATTCACCCCTCCACTTT. It yields the protein CASSQEAHRRSYNSPLHF.

The chain links TRBV5-4 to TRBJ2-2; maybe TRBD1 (6 bases). Germline V gene lookup returns CDR1 SGHNT and CDR2 YYREEE (reference sequence). V lost 4 bases and J 4 bases, leaving 8 bases between the germline ends. The CDR3 is 13 amino acids. The CDR3 loop is CASSTGRTGELFF. The DNA for the CDR3 is TGTGCCAGCAGCACAGGGCGCACCGGGGAGCTGTTTTTT.

CDR3 loop: CASSLGRYRYEQYF. CDR3 nucleotide sequence: TGTGCCAGCAGCCTCGGTCGCTACCGATACGAGCAGTACTTC. This rearrangement joins TRBV11-2 to TRBJ2-7; no definite D call. CDR1 is SGHAT and CDR2 is FQNNGV in the germline V gene. Trimming pared 5 bases from V and 4 bases from J, leaving 15 bases between. CDR3 length: 14 amino acids.

This sequence joins TRBV7-3 and TRBJ1-1; the D gene is possibly TRBD1 (5 bases). V was shortened by 5 bases and J by 0 bases, with 16 bases between the two germline ends. Germline assignment: CDR1 SGHTA and CDR2 FQGTGA. The CDR3 totals 16 residues. CDR3 region: CASSPAEAGLNTEAFF. The CDR3 coding sequence is TGTGCCAGCAGCCCCGCCGAGGCAGGGTTGAACACTGAAGCTTTCTTT. The full variable domain, its missing parts supplied by reference TRBV7-3 and TRBJ1-1, is GAGVSQTPSNKVTEKGKYVELRCDPISGHTALYWYRQSLGQGPEFLIYFQGTGAADDSGLPNDRFFAVRPEGSVSTLKIQRTERGDSAVYLCASSPAEAGLNTEAFFGQGTRLTVV.

This clone turned up a few times. The J gene is TRBJ2-3, the V gene TRBV10-1, with TRBD2 matching 13 bases. Unmatched junction bases numbered 11, after V lost 0 bases and J lost 5 bases. The CDR3 loop spans 19 amino acids. The germline CDR1 and CDR2 sequences are WNHNN and SYGVQD (reference sequence). For the CDR3, the DNA is TGCGCCAGCAGTGAGTCGACCGTCGGACTAGCGGGAGTGAAAGATACGCAGTATTTT. Its protein product is CASSESTVGLAGVKDTQYF.

The chain couples TRBV18 to TRBJ1-3; TRBD1 might be the D (5 bases). This CDR3 comprises 15 residues. CDR1 and CDR2 from the germline V gene are KGHSH and LQKENI. The V end was cut by 3 bases, the J end by 0 bases, with 9 bases between. CDR3 coding DNA: TGTGCCAGCTCACCTGGGACGGCCTCTGGAAACACCATATATTTT. Translating gives CASSPGTASGNTIYF. Full variable domain (remainder filled in from reference TRBV18 and TRBJ1-3): NAGVMQNPRHLVRRRGQEARLRCSPMKGHSHVYWYRQLPEEGLKFMVYLQKENIIDESGMPKERFSAEFPKEGPSILRIQQVVRGDSAAYFCASSPGTASGNTIYFGEGSWLTVV.

This chain connects TRBV7-9 to TRBJ2-1; 7 bases agree with TRBD2. V lost 5 bases to trimming and J lost 2 bases; unmatched junction nucleotides: 6. The CDR3 is made up of 15 amino acids. CDR1 and CDR2 from the germline V gene are SEHNR and FQNEAQ (reference sequence). CDR3 region: CASSRTSFPYNEQFF. DNA for the CDR3: TGTGCCAGCAGCCGGACTAGTTTTCCCTACAATGAGCAGTTCTTC.

This clone was detected only once. The rearrangement uses TRBV2 and TRBJ1-4; D might be TRBD1 (5 bases). The CDR3 length is 14 residues. V lost 8 bases to trimming and J lost 8 bases, with 18 bases between them. Germline CDR1 and CDR2: SNHLY and FYNNEI. As DNA, the CDR3 is TGTGCCAGCGGTAGTCAGGGCATAGGGGAAAAACTGTTTTTT. The encoded protein is CASGSQGIGEKLFF.